These 14 T cell receptor beta chains originate from one sample sequenced in a study of identifying expanded T cells in peripheral blood. Method: immunoSEQ multiplex PCR; TCRdb's copy keeps in-frame clones and lacks some. The sample holds some 77,000 clones, 88% seen once. Sequencing input: blood. All receptors derive from a person between 18 and 75 years old in good health.

CDR3 sequence reads: CASSILWDRIVRTEAFF. CDR3 DNA: TGTGCCAGTAGTATTCTGTGGGACAGGATCGTAAGAACTGAAGCTTTCTTT. V usage is TRBV19 and J usage is TRBJ1-1; TRBD1 matches at 8 bases. The V gene's germline CDR1 is LNHDA and CDR2 SQIVND (reference sequence). With V trimmed by 3 bases and J by 5 bases, 14 bases remained unmatched. The CDR3 loop spans 17 amino acids.

This chain connects TRBV18 to TRBJ2-6; D is uncertain. The CDR3 length is 13 residues. V was pared by 3 bases and J by 2 bases, with 2 bases between. CDR1 KGHSH and CDR2 LQKENI come from the germline V gene. The CDR3 DNA reads TGTGCCAGCTCACCGGCTGGGGCCAACGTCCTGACTTTC. Its protein product is CASSPAGANVLTF.

The chain has TRBV4-3 and TRBJ2-1; 11 bases agree with TRBD2. The CDR3 covers 16 residues. Germline CDR1 reads LGHNA; CDR2 reads YSLEER. Trimming cost V 0 bases and J 8 bases; bases outside gene matches: 6. The CDR3: CASSQDWTSGFHEQFF. CDR3 DNA: TGCGCCAGCAGCCAAGACTGGACTAGCGGGTTTCATGAGCAGTTCTTC.

V and J are TRBV7-2 and TRBJ1-5; D possibly corresponds to TRBD1 (5 bases). V was pared by 4 bases and J by 5 bases, with 21 bases between. Germline-derived CDR1 and CDR2 are SGHTA and FQGNSA. The CDR3 extends over 17 amino acids. The CDR3 DNA follows: TGTGCCAGCAGCTCCATCCCCCGGGGTGGAGGGGATCAGCCCCAGCATTTT. It codes for CASSSIPRGGGDQPQHF.

The chain has TRBV7-7 and TRBJ1-5; D remains ambiguous. CDR3 length: 16 amino acids. Germline CDR1 reads SSHAT; CDR2 reads FNYEAQ (reference sequence). Deletions cut 5 bases from V and 2 bases from J, with 16 bases between. CDR3 amino acids: CASSPRRLGCNQPQHF. CDR3 nucleotide sequence: TGTGCCAGCAGCCCCCGGAGGTTGGGATGCAATCAGCCCCAGCATTTT.

Only one count was recorded for this clone. The chain recombines TRBV4-2 with TRBJ2-1, with 12 bases identical to TRBD2. Germline V gives CDR1 LGHNA, CDR2 YNFKEQ. Trimming took 1 base from V and 7 from J; bases not matched to a gene: 8. This CDR3 has 17 residues. The CDR3 reads CASSQATLAGGRNEQFF. As DNA, the CDR3 is TGTGCCAGCAGCCAAGCGACCCTAGCGGGGGGGCGGAATGAGCAGTTCTTC.

The V gene is TRBV7-6, the J gene TRBJ2-7; D gene ambiguous. Germline CDR1 reads SGHVS; CDR2 reads FNYEAQ. This CDR3 contains 13 residues. V shed 0 bases and J shed 2 bases, with 5 bases lying between them. The CDR3 protein is CASSLAGAYEQYF. CDR3 bases: TGTGCCAGCAGCTTAGCAGGAGCCTACGAGCAGTACTTC.

V gene TRBV29-1 combines with J gene TRBJ2-1, with D unclear. The germline gives CDR1 SQVTM, CDR2 ANQGSEA. The ends were cut back, 1 base at V and 0 bases at J, with 7 bases in the middle. This CDR3 is 14 amino acids long. The CDR3 DNA is TGCAGCGTTGAAGGGGGATTCTCCTACAATGAGCAGTTCTTC. Its protein is CSVEGGFSYNEQFF.

This clone appeared a few times. This chain joins TRBV4-3 and TRBJ2-1, with D possibly matching TRBD2 (6 bases). This CDR3 has 16 residues. V was clipped by 3 bases and J by 6 bases, with 18 bases between them. Germline-derived CDR1 and CDR2 are LGHNA and YSLEER. The CDR3 reads CASSQAGRSRGNEQFF. Here the CDR3 DNA reads TGCGCCAGCAGCCAGGCGGGACGCTCAAGGGGCAATGAGCAGTTCTTC.

The chain combines TRBV5-4 with TRBJ2-1; 7 positions agree with TRBD1. From germline, CDR1 is SGHNT and CDR2 YYREEE (reference sequence). This CDR3 contains 15 residues. Losses at the gene ends were 1 base for V and 4 bases for J; bases not matched to a gene: 5. The CDR3, as DNA: TGTGCCAGCAGCTTGAAGGGGGCACTTTACAATGAGCAGTTCTTC. Its translation: CASSLKGALYNEQFF.

V and J are TRBV7-9 and TRBJ2-7; no definite D call. The CDR3 covers 15 residues. Per the germline V gene, CDR1 is SEHNR and CDR2 is FQNEAQ (reference sequence). Deletions cut 5 bases from V and 0 bases from J, with 14 bases between. The CDR3 here is CASSHNLTSSYEQYF. CDR3 bases: TGTGCCAGCAGCCATAATCTTACTTCCTCCTACGAGCAGTACTTC.

The chain recombines TRBV6-6 with TRBJ2-7; 9 bases are shared with TRBD1. The V gene's germline CDR1 is MNHNY and CDR2 SVGAGI (reference sequence). The CDR3 spans 15 residues. V dropped 6 bases and J dropped 1; count of bases not matched to a gene: 7. CDR3 sequence (DNA): TGTGCCAGCAGCCTACAGGGGGCGCGGTCCTACGAGCAGTACTTC. This gives the protein CASSLQGARSYEQYF.

V gene TRBV5-1 combines with J gene TRBJ1-2, with D possibly being TRBD1 (5 bases). Germline V gene sequence: CDR1 SGHRS, CDR2 YFSETQ. This CDR3 is built from 15 residues. V gave up 2 bases and J gave up 4 bases, with 15 bases separating them. The CDR3 nucleotides read TGCGCCAGCAGCTTTAATATAGGGCAGGGCTATGGCTACACCTTC. Translated, it gives CASSFNIGQGYGYTF. The full variable domain, completed using reference TRBV5-1 and TRBJ1-2, is KAGVTQTPRYLIKTRGQQVTLSCSPISGHRSVSWYQQTPGQGLQFLFEYFSETQRNKGNFPGRFSGRQFSNSRSEMNVSTLELGDSALYLCASSFNIGQGYGYTFGSGTRLTVV.

The genes are TRBV5-4 and TRBJ2-5; a weak D match, TRBD1 (7 bases). The V gene's germline CDR1 is SGHNT and CDR2 YYREEE (reference sequence). The CDR3 has 14 residues. V was shortened by 4 bases and J by 4 bases, with 14 bases between the two germline ends. The CDR3 coding sequence is TGTGCCAGCAGCCACCAGGGGGGTTTAGAGACCCAGTACTTC. This sequence encodes CASSHQGGLETQYF.